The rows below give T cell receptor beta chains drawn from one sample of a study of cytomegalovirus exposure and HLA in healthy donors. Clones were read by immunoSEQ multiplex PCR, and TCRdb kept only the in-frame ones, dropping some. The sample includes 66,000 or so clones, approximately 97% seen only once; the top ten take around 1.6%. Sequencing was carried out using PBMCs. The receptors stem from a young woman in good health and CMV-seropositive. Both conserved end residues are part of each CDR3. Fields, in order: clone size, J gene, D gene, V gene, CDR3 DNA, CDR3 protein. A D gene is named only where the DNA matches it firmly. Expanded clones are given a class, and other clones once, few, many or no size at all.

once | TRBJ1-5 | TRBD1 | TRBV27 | TGTGCCAGCAGAACAGGGGCTAATCAGCCCCAGCATTTT | CASRTGANQPQHF
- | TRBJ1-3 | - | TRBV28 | TGTGCCAGCAGTTGGAGGGGCCCGGAAAGCACCATATATTTT | CASSWRGPESTIYF
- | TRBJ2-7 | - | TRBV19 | TGTGCCAGTAGTCCCCAACGAGACAGCTACGAGCAGTACTTC | CASSPQRDSYEQYF
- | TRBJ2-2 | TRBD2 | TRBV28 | TGTGCCAGCAGTTGGGGACTAGCGTCCTCTCCCTCGGAGCTGTTTTTT | CASSWGLASSPSELFF
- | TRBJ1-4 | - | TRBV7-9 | TGTGCCAGCAGCTTAGCCGGGGAGAAGGGAGAAAAACTGTTTTTT | CASSLAGEKGEKLFF
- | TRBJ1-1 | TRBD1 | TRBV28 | TGTGCCAGCAGTTTTAGGGGGCGTTTAAGTGAAGCTTTCTTT | CASSFRGRLSEAFF
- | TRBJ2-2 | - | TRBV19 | TGTGCCAGTAGTATGGGCCCCGCCCAGGCGTACGGGGAGCTGTTTTTT | CASSMGPAQAYGELFF
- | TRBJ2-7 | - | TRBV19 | TGTGCCAGTAGTCCGGGACACCACTACGAGCAGTACTTC | CASSPGHHYEQYF
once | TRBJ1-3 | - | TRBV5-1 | TGCGCCAGCAGCGGCCTCCCTCTTTCCTCTGGAAACACCATATATTTT | CASSGLPLSSGNTIYF
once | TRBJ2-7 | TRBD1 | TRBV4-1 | TGCGCCAGCAGCCACTTGGTAAGGGACAGTGGGCGCCACGAGCAGTACTTC | CASSHLVRDSGRHEQYF
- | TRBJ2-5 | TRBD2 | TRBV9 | TGTGCCAGCAGCGATAGCGGGAGGCAGACCCAGTACTTC | CASSDSGRQTQYF
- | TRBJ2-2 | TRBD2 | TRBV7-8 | TGTGCCAGCAGCCCCCGGACTAGCGGGAGGAGTAACACCGGGGAGCTGTTTTTT | CASSPRTSGRSNTGELFF
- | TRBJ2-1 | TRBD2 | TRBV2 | TGTGCCAGCAGTGCCCCGGGACTAGCGACTACTAGCTCCTACAATGAGCAGTTCTTC | CASSAPGLATTSSYNEQFF
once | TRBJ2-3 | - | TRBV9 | TGTGCCAGCAGCGTGGAGGGAGAAGATACGCAGTATTTT | CASSVEGEDTQYF
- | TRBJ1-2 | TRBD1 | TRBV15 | TGTGCCACCAGAGGGACAGGGAGCATCTATGGCTACACCTTC | CATRGTGSIYGYTF
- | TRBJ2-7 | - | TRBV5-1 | TGCGCCAGCAGCCTCCCCACCGGGACATACGAGCAGTACTTC | CASSLPTGTYEQYF
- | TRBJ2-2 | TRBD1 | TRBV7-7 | TGTGCTAGCAGTCTAGAGGGGGCTAGCACCGGGGAGCTGTTTTTT | CASSLEGASTGELFF
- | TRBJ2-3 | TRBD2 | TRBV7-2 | TGTGCCAGCAGCTTAGCGGGACTAGCGGGAGGGAGAGATACGCAGTATTTT | CASSLAGLAGGRDTQYF
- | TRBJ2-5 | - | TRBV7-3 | TGTGCCAGCAGCTTAGACAGCCGTCAAGAGACCCAGTACTTC | CASSLDSRQETQYF
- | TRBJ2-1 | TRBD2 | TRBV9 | TGTGCCAGCAGCGTAGAAGCGGGATCCTACAATGAGCAGTTCTTC | CASSVEAGSYNEQFF
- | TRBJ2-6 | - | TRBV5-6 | TGTGCCAGTGGGCACCCCTCTGGGGCCAACGTCCTGACTTTC | CASGHPSGANVLTF
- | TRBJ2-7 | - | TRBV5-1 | TGCGCCAGCAGCTTGGGTGGGACTCCGACCTACGAGCAGTACTTC | CASSLGGTPTYEQYF
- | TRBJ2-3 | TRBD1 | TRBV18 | TGTGCCAGCTCACCAAAGGACAGGTCAAGGCGGATCACAGATACGCAGTATTTT | CASSPKDRSRRITDTQYF
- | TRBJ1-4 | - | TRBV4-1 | TGCGCCAGCAGTTACGTGGGGGGAGAAAAACTGTTTTTT | CASSYVGGEKLFF
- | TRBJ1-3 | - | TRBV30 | TGTGCCTGGAGTGTATCAGGGTTCGGAAACACCATATATTTT | CAWSVSGFGNTIYF
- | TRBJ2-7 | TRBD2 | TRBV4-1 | TGCGCCAGCAGCCAACATCAAGCGGGAGGGCCTGCCTACGAGCAGTACTTC | CASSQHQAGGPAYEQYF
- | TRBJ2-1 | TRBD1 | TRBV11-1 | TGTGCCAGCAGCCCCTTCCGGGACAGGGTTTACAATGAGCAGTTCTTC | CASSPFRDRVYNEQFF
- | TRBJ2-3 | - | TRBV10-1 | TGCGCCAGCAGTGATGGAGGAGCCACAGATACGCAGTATTTT | CASSDGGATDTQYF
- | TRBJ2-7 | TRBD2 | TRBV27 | TGTGCCAGCAGTTTACTTACGGGGGGGGGCTCCTACGAGCAGTACTTC | CASSLLTGGGSYEQYF
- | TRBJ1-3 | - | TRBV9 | TGTGCCAGCAGCTTCCAGGGCCTCTCTGGAAACACCATATATTTT | CASSFQGLSGNTIYF
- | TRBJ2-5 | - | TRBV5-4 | TGTGCCAGCAGCTGGGCGTGGGCCCAAGAGACCCAGTACTTC | CASSWAWAQETQYF
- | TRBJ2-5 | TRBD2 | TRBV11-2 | TGTGCCAGCAGCTTAGGTGTGACTAGCGGGAGTGAGACCCAGTACTTC | CASSLGVTSGSETQYF
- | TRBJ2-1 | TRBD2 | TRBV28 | TGTGCCAGCAGTCCCAACGGGAGGCAGAATGAGCAGTTCTTC | CASSPNGRQNEQFF
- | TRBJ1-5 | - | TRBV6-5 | TGTGCCAGCAGCTTCGGGAGGGCTCAGCCCCAGCATTTT | CASSFGRAQPQHF
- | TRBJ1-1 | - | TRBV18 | TGTGCCAGCTCCCTAAAAGCCCCAGGGCAGTACACTGAAGCTTTCTTT | CASSLKAPGQYTEAFF
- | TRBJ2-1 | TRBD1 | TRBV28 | TGTGCCAGCAGTTATGGGACAGGGTGGGTCAATGAGCAGTTCTTC | CASSYGTGWVNEQFF
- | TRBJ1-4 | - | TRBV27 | TGTGCCAGCAGTGGCGGCGTTGCAACTAATGAAAAACTGTTTTTT | CASSGGVATNEKLFF
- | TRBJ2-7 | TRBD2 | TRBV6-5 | TGTGCCAGCAGGAGGACTAGCGGGAGTTTTAACGAGCAGTACTTC | CASRRTSGSFNEQYF
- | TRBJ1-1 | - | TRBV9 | TGTGCCAGCAGCTCAGTTTACGACAGGAAGGGCACTGAAGCTTTCTTT | CASSSVYDRKGTEAFF
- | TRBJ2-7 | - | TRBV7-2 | TGTGCCAGCAGCTTAGTACCACTTCAATACGAGCAGTACTTC | CASSLVPLQYEQYF
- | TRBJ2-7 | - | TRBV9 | TGTGCCAGCAGCGTAGCAGGACAGTCCTACGAGCAGTACTTC | CASSVAGQSYEQYF
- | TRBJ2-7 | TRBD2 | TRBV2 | TGTGCCAGCAGTCATATTAGCGGGAGAGCGCTCTACGAGCAGTACTTC | CASSHISGRALYEQYF
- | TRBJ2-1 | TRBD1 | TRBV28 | TGTGCCAGCGGCCAGACAGGGAATTCCTACAATGAGCAGTTCTTC | CASGQTGNSYNEQFF
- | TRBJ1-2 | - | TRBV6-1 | TGTGCCAGCAGGTCCGCGACTGTTCATCTAGGCTACACCTTC | CASRSATVHLGYTF